This T cell receptor (beta chain) was captured in a study of PD-L1 blockade in urothelial cancer. Study-wide context: Every 3 weeks, patients received intravenous atezolizumab 1,200 mg, beginning 2014.

Study-wide results and limits: Patients with below-median pretreatment blood clonality survived longer.

About this clone itself: The antigen is unknown.

Measured with immunoSEQ multiplex PCR; TCRdb has only the in-frame clones, and not every one. The sample contains about 36,000 clones, roughly 82% of which appear only once. Time point reported: peripheral blood 6 weeks after treatment start. This CDR3 region has 13 residues. V shed 6 bases and J shed 1 base, with 9 bases lying between them. CDR1 WSHSY and CDR2 SAAADI come from the germline V gene. The source material was PBMCs, sampled around atezolizumab (anti-PD-L1) treatment. This receptor was obtained from a man between 35 and 55 years old with urothelial cancer. The chain employs TRBV10-2 and TRBJ1-1; D is perhaps TRBD1 (5 bases). The CDR3 protein is CASRGQGNTEAFF. The DNA of the CDR3 is TGCGCCAGCAGGGGTCAGGGGAACACTGAAGCTTTCTTT.